A single sample gave rise to the 7 T cell receptor beta chains below, sequenced in a study of T-cell reconstitution after alpha-beta-depleted transplantation in children. During its preparation, the TCRbeta library received unique molecular identifiers. TCRdb itself ran the PCR reads through MiXCR, one entry per CDR3 protein. Of hundreds of thousands of distinct CDR3 sequences listed, approximately 14% were seen once; the top ten hold 0.79%. Here the sequenced sample was PBMCs, taken before TCRalphabeta/CD19-depleted stem cell transplant. The receptors here all came from a girl aged 2 to 10 with congenital amegakaryocytic thrombocytopenia, due to receive a stem cell transplant.

This clonotype was recorded only once. Being one base from a much bigger clone, this may be a read error. This chain uses TRBV20-1 with TRBJ2-1; D unresolved. V gave up 3 bases and J gave up 9 bases, with 18 bases separating them. Germline-derived CDR1 and CDR2 are DFQATT and SNEGSKA (reference sequence). The CDR3 sequence is 14 residues long. CDR3 sequence reads: CSASVFGQPGEQFF. For the CDR3, the DNA is TGCAGTGCTAGTGTATTCGGGCAACCGGGTGAGCAGTTCTTC.

This clonotype was seen a handful of times. In nucleotides, the CDR3 is TGTGCCAGCTCGGCGCTCTACTATGGCTACACCTTC. It encodes CASSALYYGYTF. The V call is TRBV6-1, the J call TRBJ1-2, with D unresolved. CDR1 is MNHNS, CDR2 SASEGT, per germline. This CDR3 has 12 residues. V was shortened by 8 bases and J by 3 bases, with 10 bases between the two germline ends.

Many counts were recorded for this clonotype. The genes are TRBV25-1 and TRBJ2-2, with 8 bases matching TRBD1. The CDR3 runs 16 residues. Germline trimming cut 1 base from V and 5 bases from J; bases unmatched to any gene: 6. Germline V gene data show CDR1 as MGHDK and CDR2 as SYGVNS. CDR3 residues: CASSESRGLWTGELFF. The CDR3 DNA follows: TGTGCCAGCAGTGAATCCAGGGGGCTATGGACCGGGGAGCTGTTTTTT.

The rearrangement joins TRBV7-2 to TRBJ2-2, with D tentatively TRBD2 (6 bases). The CDR3 runs 15 residues. Trimming stripped 2 bases from V and 8 bases from J, with 15 bases between. The germline V gene encodes CDR1 SGHTA and CDR2 FQGNSA. CDR3: CASSLMRLASGELFF. The CDR3 nucleotides are TGTGCCAGCAGCTTAATGAGGCTAGCGTCTGGGGAGCTGTTTTTT.

The genes are TRBV20-1 and TRBJ1-5, with a weak D call TRBD1 (5 bases). There are 14 residues in the CDR3. The V and J ends lost 1 base and 7 bases respectively, with 14 bases between them. From germline, CDR1 is DFQATT and CDR2 SNEGSKA (reference sequence). In nucleotides, the CDR3 is TGCAGTGCTAGAGGTCCGGGGGTGGGCCAGCCCCAGCATTTT. Protein sequence: CSARGPGVGQPQHF.

This clonotype was counted ten times or more. The rearrangement joins TRBV20-1 to TRBJ2-1, with 14 bases aligning to TRBD2. Germline CDR1 reads DFQATT; CDR2 reads SNEGSKA (reference sequence). V lost 0 bases to trimming and J lost 4 bases; unmatched junction nucleotides: 11. The CDR3 has 19 amino acids. The CDR3, as DNA: TGCAGTGCTAGAGATCTTTCGGGACTAGCGGGAGAGTCGTACAATGAGCAGTTCTTC. Its protein is CSARDLSGLAGESYNEQFF.

This clonotype was seen a handful of times. V gene TRBV7-6 combines with J gene TRBJ2-1; 7 bases agree with TRBD1. In germline, CDR1 is SGHVS, CDR2 FNYEAQ. The CDR3 is 14 amino acids. V was pared by 2 bases and J by 5 bases, with 3 bases of the junction left unmatched. CDR3 in DNA: TGTGCCAGCAGCTTATACGACAGGGACAATGAGCAGTTCTTC. Protein product: CASSLYDRDNEQFF.